What follows are 7 T cell receptor beta chains derived from one specimen sequenced in a study of blood T cell repertoires in COVID-19. Assay: immunoSEQ multiplex PCR; the TCRdb copy retains only in-frame clones and omits some. The table includes fewer than 200,000 clones, around 85% detected once. Sequencing input: peripheral blood. Receptors were obtained from a man aged 50 or older with active or convalescent COVID-19.

This clone appeared a few times. V usage is TRBV6-5 and J usage is TRBJ1-2; perhaps TRBD1 as D (6 bases). Trimming removed 11 bases from V and 3 bases from J, with 16 bases in between. The CDR3 length is 13 residues. From germline, CDR1 is MNHEY and CDR2 SVGAGI. CDR3 sequence (DNA): TGTGCCGTTTCACCAGGGGCTTACTATGGCTACACCTTC. Translating gives CAVSPGAYYGYTF.

The chain links TRBV5-1 to TRBJ1-4; a weak D match, TRBD1 (5 bases). This CDR3 region has 16 residues. Trimming removed 4 bases at V and 0 bases at J, with 13 bases between. Germline V lookup: CDR1 SGHRS, CDR2 YFSETQ. CDR3 coding DNA: TGCGCCAGCAGCCGAGATAACAGGCCAACTAATGAAAAACTGTTTTTT. This gives the protein CASSRDNRPTNEKLFF.

This rearrangement joins TRBV15 to TRBJ1-5, with D perhaps matching TRBD1 (6 bases). CDR1 and CDR2 from the germline V gene are LNHNV and YYDKDF (reference sequence). Trimming took off 5 bases at V and 4 bases at J, with 9 bases between the two ends. This CDR3 contains 13 residues. The DNA of the CDR3 is TGTGCCACCAGCCTCACAGGGAATCAGCCCCAGCATTTT. Translated, it gives CATSLTGNQPQHF.

V is TRBV5-4 and J is TRBJ2-1, with 15 bases that match TRBD2. The V and J ends lost 4 bases and 4 bases, in that order; junction bases with no gene match: 9. CDR3 size: 18 residues. The germline V gene has CDR1 SGHNT and CDR2 YYREEE (reference sequence). The CDR3 region is CASSPGTSGGHTYNEQFF. The CDR3 DNA reads TGTGCCAGCAGCCCCGGGACTAGCGGGGGGCACACTTACAATGAGCAGTTCTTC.

The rearrangement uses TRBV6-4 and TRBJ1-1; tentative D call: TRBD1 (5 bases). Trimming pared 6 bases from V and 0 bases from J, leaving 8 bases between. The germline CDR1 and CDR2 sequences are MRHNA and SNTAGT. CDR3 size: 13 residues. The CDR3 DNA follows: TGTGCCAGCAGAGGGGCGATGAACACTGAAGCTTTCTTT. This translates into CASRGAMNTEAFF.

This chain links TRBV5-6 with TRBJ1-6; D uncertain. This CDR3 is 15 amino acids long. The V and J ends lost 6 bases and 10 bases respectively, with 20 bases between them. The germline gives CDR1 SGHDT, CDR2 YYEEEE. The CDR3 loop reads CASTFLEAEGSPLHF. The CDR3, as DNA: TGTGCCAGCACCTTTCTAGAGGCGGAGGGATCACCCCTCCACTTT.

The V call is TRBV25-1, the J call TRBJ1-3, with 9 nucleotides matching TRBD1. Germline-derived CDR1 and CDR2 are MGHDK and SYGVNS. CDR3 length: 17 residues. The V and J ends lost 3 bases and 0 bases, in that order; junction bases with no gene match: 6. The CDR3 here is CASSDGQGLSSGNTIYF. For the CDR3, the DNA is TGTGCCAGCAGTGACGGACAGGGGCTAAGCTCTGGAAACACCATATATTTT.